What follows are 15 T cell receptor beta chains derived from one specimen sequenced in a study of human T cells and chemical hapten exposure (dated by TCRdb to about 2021). The library was prepared using RACE. The listed sequencing device is NextSeq 500. TCRdb handled the public reads itself, with Q25 trimming in fastp and clone calling in MiXCR, and kept productive beta chains. Here each entry gathers all rows of one CDR3 protein and keeps the most common genes and DNA. Within this sample are fewer than 350,000 distinct CDR3 sequences, with over 7.5% of them counted one time only. Of the sample, around 1.2% is held by the ten largest clones. According to the study, the label for this sample's time point signals: pre-sensitization, week 0. The sample's treatment or condition label is to be understood as: therapeutic diphenylcyclopropenone sensitization with weekly scalp DPC. The sample here was whole blood, taken in connection with sensitization to the hapten diphenylcyclopropenone (DPC). Receptors originate from a man aged 18-30 years with alopecia areata. Some clones in this sample may be carry-over from other donors' samples.

The table lists this clonotype with many counts. The V call is TRBV9, the J call TRBJ1-3; weak D call: TRBD1 (6 bases). Germline values: CDR1 SGDLS, CDR2 YYNGEE. CDR3 length: 15 residues. V was clipped by 3 bases and J by 0 bases, with 10 bases between them. The CDR3 DNA reads TGTGCCAGCAGCGCCGGACAGAGCTCTGGAAACACCATATATTTT. Translation gives CASSAGQSSGNTIYF.

This clonotype was detected only a few times. The V and J genes are TRBV5-1 and TRBJ1-2, with 9 positions matching TRBD1. This CDR3 contains 13 residues. The V gene end was trimmed by 2 bases and the J gene end by 8 bases; junction bases not matched to a gene: 4. Germline V CDR1 and CDR2: SGHRS, YFSETQ. For the CDR3, the DNA is TGCGCCAGCAGCTTTACAGGGGGCCAAGGCTACACCTTC. Its translation: CASSFTGGQGYTF.

Many counts were recorded for this clonotype. This chain connects TRBV7-2 to TRBJ2-5, with D maybe TRBD2 (5 bases). The CDR3 loop spans 14 amino acids. From germline, CDR1 is SGHTA and CDR2 FQGNSA. Trimming left V 0 bases short and J 4 bases short, with 9 bases between. The chain's CDR3 is CASSLAQAAETQYF. Here the CDR3 DNA reads TGTGCCAGCAGCTTAGCGCAAGCGGCAGAGACCCAGTACTTC.

The J gene is TRBJ2-3, the V gene TRBV12-3 or TRBV12-4; 7 nucleotides align to TRBD2. V lost 6 bases, J lost 3 bases, and 12 bases stayed unmatched. The CDR3 totals 16 residues. CDR3 nucleotide sequence: TGTGCCAGCAGACAGGCGTTCGGGACTAATACAGATACGCAGTATTTT. It specifies CASRQAFGTNTDTQYF.

The CDR3 bases are TGCAGCGTTGAGCGGGGGTCTACAGATACGCAGTATTTT. Its protein is CSVERGSTDTQYF. V is TRBV29-1 and J is TRBJ2-3; 7 bases match TRBD2. The junction had 3 bases not matched to a gene; V was cut back by 3 bases and J by 3 bases. CDR1 and CDR2 (germline): SQVTM, ANQGSEA. This CDR3 comprises 13 residues.

This clonotype was seen many times. This chain joins TRBV25-1 and TRBJ1-1; D is possibly TRBD1 (5 bases). V lost 4 bases and J 3 bases, leaving 18 bases between the germline ends. The germline V gene has CDR1 MGHDK and CDR2 SYGVNS. The CDR3 is 16 residues long. The DNA for the CDR3 is TGTGCCAGCAGTGGGGGGGACTGGTATACGGACACTGAAGCTTTCTTT. This encodes CASSGGDWYTDTEAFF. The complete variable domain, with remaining parts taken from reference TRBV25-1 and TRBJ1-1, reads EADIYQTPRYLVIGTGKKITLECSQTMGHDKMYWYQQDPGMELHLIHYSYGVNSTEKGDLSSESTVSRIRTEHFPLTLESARPSHTSQYLCASSGGDWYTDTEAFFGQGTRLTVV.

The V call is TRBV4-1, the J call TRBJ1-2; D remains ambiguous. CDR3 length: 15 amino acids. Germline CDR1 and CDR2: MGHRA and YSYEKL. The V end was cut by 3 bases, the J end by 6 bases, with 17 bases between. CDR3 sequence: CASSHGLAGRDGYTF. For the CDR3, the DNA is TGCGCCAGCAGCCATGGACTGGCAGGAAGGGATGGCTACACCTTC.

This clonotype was observed at least ten times. The V gene is TRBV2, the J gene TRBJ2-3; 9 bases line up with TRBD1. CDR1 and CDR2 from the germline V gene are SNHLY and FYNNEI. This CDR3 region has 14 residues. Trimming removed 7 bases from V and 1 base from J; junction bases left unmatched: 3. Here the CDR3 DNA reads TGTGCCAGCAATAGGGACAGGGGCACAGATACGCAGTATTTT. Its translation: CASNRDRGTDTQYF. The variable domain in full, with the rest retrieved from reference TRBV2 and TRBJ2-3, is EPEVTQTPSHQVTQMGQEVILRCVPISNHLYFYWYRQILGQKVEFLVSFYNNEISEKSEIFDDQFSVERPDGSNFTLKIRSTKLEDSAMYFCASNRDRGTDTQYFGPGTRLTVL.

J is TRBJ1-2 and V is TRBV7-2; no reliable D call. CDR1 and CDR2 from the germline V gene are SGHTA and FQGNSA. The CDR3 totals 16 residues. Trimming took 5 bases from V and 1 from J, leaving 17 bases between them. CDR3 DNA: TGTGCCAGCAGCCTCGATCGCGAAGGTAGTAACTATGGCTACACCTTC. Amino acid sequence: CASSLDREGSNYGYTF.

This clonotype occurred a few times. This chain links TRBV5-5 with TRBJ1-2; D remains unclear. The germline gives CDR1 SGHKS, CDR2 YYEKEE (reference sequence). The CDR3 runs to 12 residues. V dropped 4 bases and J dropped 5 bases, with 9 bases sitting between them. CDR3 sequence (DNA): TGTGCCAGCAGCCCGATGGGTTATGGCTACACCTTC. This translates into CASSPMGYGYTF.

The chain joins TRBV6-5 to TRBJ1-1, with a possible D match to TRBD1 (5 bases). The V gene's germline CDR1 is MNHEY and CDR2 SVGAGI. This CDR3 has 16 residues. The V end was cut by 2 bases, the J end by 4 bases, with 17 bases between. CDR3 loop: CASSYMGRGWSTEAFF. The CDR3 nucleotides are TGTGCCAGCAGTTACATGGGTAGGGGTTGGAGCACTGAAGCTTTCTTT.

The gene calls are TRBV7-7 and TRBJ2-5; D is perhaps TRBD1 (6 bases). The germline gives CDR1 SSHAT, CDR2 FNYEAQ (reference sequence). The V and J ends lost 5 bases and 7 bases respectively, with 14 bases between them. The CDR3 totals 13 residues. For the CDR3, the DNA is TGTGCCAGCAGCGGGGGCTCGAGCCGGACCCAGTACTTC. It codes for CASSGGSSRTQYF.

At least ten counts were recorded for this clonotype. This chain connects TRBV20-1 to TRBJ1-1; D is unresolved. Per germline, CDR1 DFQATT and CDR2 SNEGSKA (reference sequence). The CDR3 covers 14 residues. Trimming pared 7 bases from V and 5 bases from J, leaving 20 bases between. This chain's CDR3 is CSGRAVRIGTEAFF. The CDR3, as DNA: TGCAGTGGCCGGGCGGTCCGGATTGGGACTGAAGCTTTCTTT.

Only a few counts were recorded for this clonotype. The chain has TRBV10-3 and TRBJ2-3; 16 bases agree with TRBD2. The CDR3 extends over 19 amino acids. V lost 7 bases to trimming and J lost 3 bases; unmatched junction nucleotides: 13. CDR1 ENHRY and CDR2 SYGVKD come from the germline V gene. CDR3 residues: CAITKGTSGGAGRTDTQYF. The CDR3 DNA reads TGTGCCATCACCAAAGGGACTAGCGGGGGGGCCGGTCGGACAGATACGCAGTATTTT.

This chain uses TRBV10-3 with TRBJ1-3, with D hard to call. Germline lookup yields CDR1 ENHRY and CDR2 SYGVKD. Trimming stripped 0 bases from V and 0 bases from J, with 12 bases between. CDR3 size: 17 residues. CDR3 protein: CAISESGLRYSGNTIYF. For the CDR3, the DNA is TGTGCCATCAGTGAGTCAGGACTACGCTACTCTGGAAACACCATATATTTT.